This passage covers 20 T cell receptor beta chains from one sample sequenced in a study of blood T cell repertoires in COVID-19. Generated by immunoSEQ multiplex PCR, the TCRdb table keeps only in-frame clones and is missing some. Of a few hundred thousand clones in the sample, around 91% are singletons; the top ten hold less than 15%. Sequenced sample: PBMCs or T cells enriched from blood (not recorded which). The receptors shown here come from a man in his thirties or forties who had been exposed to COVID-19.

V gene TRBV6-1 combines with J gene TRBJ1-3; D unclear. Germline values: CDR1 MNHNS, CDR2 SASEGT. The V end was cut by 0 bases, the J end by 0 bases, with 6 bases between. This CDR3 has 15 residues. The CDR3 nucleotides read TGTGCCAGCAGTGAAGCGAGGCACTCTGGAAACACCATATATTTT. Its protein is CASSEARHSGNTIYF.

This chain connects TRBV7-3 to TRBJ2-2, with 9 nucleotides matching TRBD2. V shed 6 bases and J 2 bases; nucleotides not matched to a gene: 4. The CDR3 covers 15 residues. Germline-derived CDR1 and CDR2 are SGHTA and FQGTGA. CDR3 sequence (DNA): TGTGCCAGCAGGAAGACTAGCGGAAACACCGGGGAGCTGTTTTTT. As protein: CASRKTSGNTGELFF.

The CDR3 is CASMARQGTNTEAFF. The CDR3 region has the DNA TGTGCCAGCATGGCCCGACAGGGCACTAACACTGAAGCTTTCTTT. The J gene is TRBJ1-1, the V gene TRBV7-9, with 7 positions matching TRBD1. The CDR3 runs 15 residues. CDR1 and CDR2 (germline): SEHNR, FQNEAQ (reference sequence). V lost 7 bases, J lost 2 bases, and 10 bases stayed unmatched.

This clone has just one count. Here the CDR3 reads CASDRTAEIGNTIYF. DNA for the CDR3: TGTGCCAGCGACAGGACAGCCGAGATCGGGAACACCATATATTTT. The chain employs TRBV6-5 and TRBJ1-3; D is perhaps TRBD1 (6 bases). The CDR3 runs to 15 residues. The V and J ends lost 8 bases and 7 bases respectively, with 21 bases between them. Germline CDR1 reads MNHEY; CDR2 reads SVGAGI.

The gene calls are TRBV5-8 and TRBJ1-2; D unclear. The V and J ends lost 5 bases and 8 bases respectively, with 10 bases between them. In germline, CDR1 is SGHTS, CDR2 YDEGEE. CDR3 length equals 11 residues. In DNA, the CDR3 is TGTGCCAGCAGGTTCGCCGGGGGCTACACCTTC. Protein: CASRFAGGYTF.

This sequence joins TRBV5-4 and TRBJ2-7, with D possibly matching TRBD1 (6 bases). The CDR3 loop spans 14 amino acids. V dropped 4 bases and J dropped 4 bases, with 15 bases sitting between them. The germline gives CDR1 SGHNT, CDR2 YYREEE (reference sequence). The CDR3 protein is CASSVGTQGYEQYF. The CDR3 DNA follows: TGTGCCAGCAGCGTAGGGACACAGGGTTACGAGCAGTACTTC.

V gene TRBV19 combines with J gene TRBJ2-1; TRBD2 might be the D (5 bases). Germline-derived CDR1 and CDR2 are LNHDA and SQIVND (reference sequence). There are 14 residues in the CDR3. The germline V and J ends were trimmed by 5 bases and 5 bases, with 13 bases remaining between them. Here the CDR3 DNA reads TGTGCCAGTAGTCCGGAGCGGTTACACAATGAGCAGTTCTTC. It is translated as CASSPERLHNEQFF.

The chain is built from TRBV29-1 and TRBJ2-3; tentative D call: TRBD2 (5 bases). CDR3 size: 15 residues. Germline CDR1 reads SQVTM; CDR2 reads ANQGSEA. The V end lost 3 bases, the J end lost 3 bases, and 16 bases lay between the germline ends. The CDR3 DNA follows: TGCAGCGTTGAGAGGCGAGATCGCGGGACAGATACGCAGTATTTT. This encodes CSVERRDRGTDTQYF.

This rearrangement joins TRBV28 to TRBJ2-1; D unclear. The CDR3 covers 14 residues. V lost 6 bases to trimming and J lost 4 bases, with 13 bases between them. The germline V gene encodes CDR1 MDHEN and CDR2 SYDVKM. For the CDR3, the DNA is TGTGCCAGCAGCCCCCCGGAGAGATACAATGAGCAGTTCTTC. It yields the protein CASSPPERYNEQFF.

The gene calls are TRBV7-6 and TRBJ2-2, with TRBD2 matching over 8 bases. The V segment lost 2 bases and the J segment 2 bases; nucleotides outside the gene matches: 4. Germline V CDR1 and CDR2: SGHVS, FNYEAQ. This CDR3 region has 16 residues. The CDR3 DNA reads TGTGCCAGCAGCTTATTTAGCGGGGAAAACACCGGGGAGCTGTTTTTT. It yields the protein CASSLFSGENTGELFF.

Only one count was recorded for this clone. This sequence joins TRBV19 and TRBJ2-3; 8 bases fit TRBD1. Germline trimming cut 1 base from V and 0 bases from J; bases unmatched to any gene: 9. The CDR3 has 18 amino acids. The germline CDR1 and CDR2 sequences are LNHDA and SQIVND (reference sequence). The CDR3 spells CASSIVGRGLSSTDTQYF. Written as DNA, the CDR3 is TGTGCCAGTAGTATAGTTGGCAGGGGGCTATCTAGCACAGATACGCAGTATTTT.

The chain combines TRBV6-5 with TRBJ2-1, with D possibly matching TRBD1 (6 bases). V was pared by 4 bases and J by 12 bases, with 13 bases between. Germline V lookup: CDR1 MNHEY, CDR2 SVGAGI. CDR3 length: 12 residues. CDR3 loop: CASSSGTIVQFF. In DNA form, the CDR3 reads TGTGCCAGCAGTTCCGGGACAATAGTGCAGTTCTTC.

The gene calls are TRBV5-1 and TRBJ2-2, with TRBD2 matching 9 bases. Germline CDR1 is SGHRS and CDR2 is YFSETQ. The CDR3 loop spans 16 amino acids. The V segment lost 3 bases and the J segment 0 bases; nucleotides outside the gene matches: 3. The DNA of the CDR3 is TGCGCCAGCAGCTACTTAGCGGGGGCGAACACCGGGGAGCTGTTTTTT. Its translation: CASSYLAGANTGELFF.

The CDR3 DNA sequence: TGCGCCAGCAGCTCGGGCAGGGTAGAAGAAAAACTGTTTTTT. As protein: CASSSGRVEEKLFF. The genes are TRBV5-1 and TRBJ1-4, with D perhaps TRBD1 (5 bases). CDR3 size: 14 residues. Germline CDR1 SGHRS, CDR2 YFSETQ. Between the trimmed V and J ends, which lost 3 bases and 8 bases, there was a span of 14 bases.

The chain has TRBV5-1 and TRBJ1-1, with D tentatively TRBD1 (5 bases). CDR3 length equals 16 residues. With 0 bases removed from V and 5 bases from J, the gap between germline ends came to 17 bases. Per germline, CDR1 SGHRS and CDR2 YFSETQ. CDR3 loop: CASSLVSSGGETEAFF. CDR3 in DNA: TGCGCCAGCAGCTTGGTTAGTTCCGGGGGAGAGACTGAAGCTTTCTTT.

The CDR3 DNA reads TGCAGCGTTACCCAGGGGGCCGGCTACGAGCAGTACTTC. The encoded protein is CSVTQGAGYEQYF. This chain connects TRBV29-1 to TRBJ2-7, with TRBD1 identical over 8 bases. The junction had 6 bases not matched to a gene; V was cut back by 5 bases and J by 3 bases. Per the germline V gene, CDR1 is SQVTM and CDR2 is ANQGSEA. There are 13 residues in the CDR3.

The V gene is TRBV19, the J gene TRBJ2-5; perhaps TRBD2 as D (6 bases). Germline V CDR1 and CDR2: LNHDA, SQIVND (reference sequence). The V end was cut by 6 bases, the J end by 4 bases, with 15 bases between. The CDR3 is 14 residues long. The CDR3 reads CASSPDSGRETQYF. The CDR3 DNA follows: TGTGCCAGTAGCCCAGACAGCGGGCGAGAGACCCAGTACTTC.

V and J are TRBV5-1 and TRBJ2-5; D remains ambiguous. This CDR3 has 14 amino acids. Deletions cut 2 bases from V and 1 base from J, with 9 bases between. CDR1 and CDR2 (germline): SGHRS, YFSETQ. The CDR3, as DNA: TGCGCCAGCAGCTTAAATGGCTTCCAAGAGACCCAGTACTTC. Amino acid sequence: CASSLNGFQETQYF.

The chain couples TRBV19 to TRBJ2-3, with 10 bases identical to TRBD2. CDR1 and CDR2 from the germline V gene are LNHDA and SQIVND (reference sequence). J lost 0 bases, V lost 3 bases, and 3 bases had no gene match. The CDR3 runs to 16 residues. CDR3 sequence reads: CASSIRTSGSTDTQYF. For the CDR3, the DNA is TGTGCCAGTAGTATTAGGACTAGCGGCAGCACAGATACGCAGTATTTT.

V is TRBV3-1 (or the pseudogene TRBV3-2) and J is TRBJ2-3; TRBD2 is a possible D gene (6 bases). Germline CDR1 and CDR2: LGHDT and YNNKEL (reference sequence). V was clipped by 3 bases and J by 14 bases, with 12 bases between them. The CDR3 spans 11 residues. CDR3 region: CASSHGTGTYF. In DNA form, the CDR3 reads TGTGCCAGCAGCCACGGGACTGGCACGTATTTT.